A selection of T cell receptor beta chains follows, all from one sample in a study of shared clonotypes between healthy human individuals. The data were produced by immunoSEQ multiplex PCR, yet TCRdb's version contains in-frame clones alone and is incomplete. The sample gives 500,000 to 550,000 clones, more than 95% of which show up once; 0.05% to 0.08% is in the top ten. The sequenced material came from naive CD4+ T cells sorted from blood. The receptors here all came from a woman in her twenties or thirties in good health. CDR3s include the opening cysteine and the closing phenylalanine or tryptophan. A D gene is named only where the DNA matches it firmly. A row's size may be missing; if present it is once, few, many or a size class.

v_call: TRBV30
d_call: TRBD2
clone_size: NA
j_call: TRBJ2-2
cdr3_nt: TGTGCCTGGAGGTTTTCAGGCGGGAGGTCGATCGGGGAGCCGTTTTTT
cdr3_aa: CAWRFSGGRSIGEPFF

v_call: TRBV5-5
d_call: NA
clone_size: NA
j_call: TRBJ1-1
cdr3_nt: TGTGCCAGCACCTTGGACCCCGACGGAAGGGCTTTCTTT
cdr3_aa: CASTLDPDGRAFF

v_call: TRBV6-6
d_call: NA
clone_size: NA
j_call: TRBJ2-3
cdr3_nt: TGTGCCAGCAGCCTCAGTACTAGCACAGATACGCAGTATTTT
cdr3_aa: CASSLSTSTDTQYF

v_call: TRBV25-1
d_call: NA
clone_size: NA
j_call: TRBJ2-7
cdr3_nt: TGTGCCAGCAGTGAAGTGGCATCCTACGAGCAGTACTTC
cdr3_aa: CASSEVASYEQYF

v_call: TRBV28
d_call: NA
clone_size: NA
j_call: TRBJ2-5
cdr3_nt: TGTGCCAGCAGTTTACCCGAAGAGACCCAGTACTTC
cdr3_aa: CASSLPEETQYF

v_call: TRBV6-5
d_call: NA
clone_size: NA
j_call: TRBJ2-2
cdr3_nt: TGTGCCAGTACTTACTCCGGACCGAACACCGGGGAGCTGTTTTTT
cdr3_aa: CASTYSGPNTGELFF

v_call: TRBV7-8
d_call: NA
clone_size: NA
j_call: TRBJ1-1
cdr3_nt: TGTGCCAGCAGCTTAGAACATGAAGCTTTCTTT
cdr3_aa: CASSLEHEAFF

v_call: TRBV28
d_call: TRBD1
clone_size: NA
j_call: TRBJ1-4
cdr3_nt: TGTGCCAGCAGTTTTGAGCAGGGGGGTGAAAAACTGTTTTTT
cdr3_aa: CASSFEQGGEKLFF

v_call: TRBV6-5
d_call: TRBD1
clone_size: NA
j_call: TRBJ2-7
cdr3_nt: TGTGCCAGCAGTTCACCTACGGGACAGCTACTTTACGAGCAGTACTTC
cdr3_aa: CASSSPTGQLLYEQYF

v_call: TRBV12-5
d_call: NA
clone_size: few
j_call: TRBJ1-3
cdr3_nt: TGTGCTAGTGGTTTGTCCAACTCAGGGATGGTGTATTTT
cdr3_aa: CASGLSNSGMVYF

v_call: TRBV28
d_call: TRBD2
clone_size: NA
j_call: TRBJ2-7
cdr3_nt: TGTGCCAGCAGGGAGCCTAGCGGGTATTACGAGCAGTACTTC
cdr3_aa: CASREPSGYYEQYF

v_call: TRBV28
d_call: TRBD1
clone_size: NA
j_call: TRBJ2-7
cdr3_nt: TGTGCCAGCAGTCAAGCCGGGACAGGGAACTACGAGCAGTACTTC
cdr3_aa: CASSQAGTGNYEQYF

v_call: TRBV6-5
d_call: NA
clone_size: NA
j_call: TRBJ1-5
cdr3_nt: TGTGCCAGCAGCCTTAGGAACAATCAGCCCCAGCATTTT
cdr3_aa: CASSLRNNQPQHF

v_call: TRBV18
d_call: NA
clone_size: NA
j_call: TRBJ2-3
cdr3_nt: TGTGCCAGCTCACCAGTAATTGCCACAGATACGCAGTATTTT
cdr3_aa: CASSPVIATDTQYF

v_call: TRBV10-3
d_call: NA
clone_size: NA
j_call: TRBJ2-7
cdr3_nt: TGTGCCATCAGTGAGTCCGAACAGGGTCTCAAGCAGTACTTC
cdr3_aa: CAISESEQGLKQYF

v_call: TRBV5-8
d_call: NA
clone_size: NA
j_call: TRBJ2-7
cdr3_nt: TGTGCCAGCAGCCCCGTCGGGTGGAGCTCCTACGAGCAGTACTTC
cdr3_aa: CASSPVGWSSYEQYF

v_call: TRBV4-2
d_call: NA
clone_size: NA
j_call: TRBJ1-2
cdr3_nt: TGTGCCAGCAGTAACAGGTCTTCAACGCTTAACTATGGCTACACCTTC
cdr3_aa: CASSNRSSTLNYGYTF

v_call: TRBV14
d_call: TRBD1
clone_size: NA
j_call: TRBJ2-3
cdr3_nt: TGTGCCAGCAGCCGCGGACAGGGGAGCACAGATACGCAGTATTTT
cdr3_aa: CASSRGQGSTDTQYF

v_call: TRBV29-1
d_call: NA
clone_size: NA
j_call: TRBJ2-2
cdr3_nt: TGCAGCGTCCCCGGGACACCTGCGAACACCGGGGAGCTGTTTTTT
cdr3_aa: CSVPGTPANTGELFF

v_call: TRBV11-3
d_call: TRBD1
clone_size: NA
j_call: TRBJ2-7
cdr3_nt: TGTGCCAGCAGCTCCTGGACAGGCCCTTCCTACGAGCAGTACTTC
cdr3_aa: CASSSWTGPSYEQYF

v_call: TRBV5-8
d_call: NA
clone_size: NA
j_call: TRBJ1-3
cdr3_nt: TGTGCCCGTCCGAGCTCTGGAAACACCATATATTTT
cdr3_aa: CARPSSGNTIYF

v_call: TRBV7-3
d_call: TRBD2
clone_size: NA
j_call: TRBJ2-5
cdr3_nt: TGTGCCAGCAGCTTAGCGGCGGGAGGCTGGGAGACCCAGTACTTC
cdr3_aa: CASSLAAGGWETQYF

v_call: TRBV4-2
d_call: TRBD1
clone_size: NA
j_call: TRBJ2-6
cdr3_nt: TGTGCCAGCAGCCACTCGGGACAGGGGGCTGGTGGGGCCAACGTCCTGACTTTC
cdr3_aa: CASSHSGQGAGGANVLTF

v_call: TRBV2
d_call: TRBD2
clone_size: NA
j_call: TRBJ2-1
cdr3_nt: TGTGCCAGCAGGACTAGCGGGAGTACTGAGCAGTTCTTC
cdr3_aa: CASRTSGSTEQFF

v_call: TRBV2
d_call: NA
clone_size: NA
j_call: TRBJ1-5
cdr3_nt: TGTGCCAGCAGTGTCAGGCCAGTCTCTTTGGGGCAGCCCCAGCATTTT
cdr3_aa: CASSVRPVSLGQPQHF

v_call: TRBV7-9
d_call: NA
clone_size: NA
j_call: TRBJ1-2
cdr3_nt: TGTGCCAGCAGCTTACCTCTACACTATGGCTACACCTTC
cdr3_aa: CASSLPLHYGYTF

v_call: TRBV30
d_call: NA
clone_size: NA
j_call: TRBJ2-7
cdr3_nt: TGTGCCTGCGGCAGGGAAGCCTACGAGCAGTACTTC
cdr3_aa: CACGREAYEQYF

v_call: TRBV6-4
d_call: TRBD2
clone_size: once
j_call: TRBJ2-3
cdr3_nt: TGTGCCAGCAGTGCCCGGGAGGGCCTTAGAGATACGCAGTATTTT
cdr3_aa: CASSAREGLRDTQYF

v_call: TRBV18
d_call: NA
clone_size: NA
j_call: TRBJ1-3
cdr3_nt: TGTGCCAGCTCACCCGGCGGGGTTTACAGCTCTGGAAACACCATATATTTT
cdr3_aa: CASSPGGVYSSGNTIYF

v_call: TRBV7-3
d_call: NA
clone_size: NA
j_call: TRBJ1-1
cdr3_nt: TGTGCCAGCAGCGCTCTCTCTTTAAGATCCCTTTCGACTGAAGCTTTCTTT
cdr3_aa: CASSALSLRSLSTEAFF

v_call: TRBV6-1
d_call: NA
clone_size: NA
j_call: TRBJ2-5
cdr3_nt: TGTGCCAGCAGTGAACAGGGTTTGGAGACCCAGTACTTC
cdr3_aa: CASSEQGLETQYF

v_call: TRBV2
d_call: NA
clone_size: NA
j_call: TRBJ1-4
cdr3_nt: TGTGCCAGCAGTGCCGGGACCCCCCCCGAAAAACTGTTTTTT
cdr3_aa: CASSAGTPPEKLFF

v_call: TRBV4-1
d_call: NA
clone_size: NA
j_call: TRBJ1-5
cdr3_nt: TGCGCCAGCAGCCAGCCCCACGGGGGGAAATGGGTCGGCGGTCACCAGCCCCAGCATTTT
cdr3_aa: CASSQPHGGKWVGGHQPQHF

v_call: TRBV9
d_call: NA
clone_size: NA
j_call: TRBJ2-2
cdr3_nt: TGTGCCAGCAGGGCGGACAGAATGAACACCGGGGAGCTGTTTTTT
cdr3_aa: CASRADRMNTGELFF

v_call: TRBV14
d_call: NA
clone_size: NA
j_call: TRBJ2-7
cdr3_nt: TGTGCCAGCAGCCAAGATATGATCTACGAGCAGTACTTC
cdr3_aa: CASSQDMIYEQYF

v_call: TRBV7-2
d_call: NA
clone_size: once
j_call: TRBJ2-3
cdr3_nt: TGTGCCAGCAGCTTACAGAACACAGATACGCAGTATTTT
cdr3_aa: CASSLQNTDTQYF

v_call: TRBV11-2
d_call: NA
clone_size: NA
j_call: TRBJ2-2
cdr3_nt: TGTGCCAGCAGCTTCCGGAGAGGGACCGGGGAGCTGTTTTTT
cdr3_aa: CASSFRRGTGELFF

v_call: TRBV19
d_call: NA
clone_size: once
j_call: TRBJ2-1
cdr3_nt: TGTGCCAGTAGCGACTACAATGAGCAGTTCTTC
cdr3_aa: CASSDYNEQFF

v_call: TRBV7-6
d_call: TRBD2
clone_size: once
j_call: TRBJ2-7
cdr3_nt: TGTGCCAGCAGCGCTCGACTAGCGAACTCAAGGGGGGAGCAGTACTTC
cdr3_aa: CASSARLANSRGEQYF

v_call: TRBV10-3
d_call: TRBD2
clone_size: NA
j_call: TRBJ2-1
cdr3_nt: TGTGCCATCGGCTCCCTAGCGGGAAATGAGCAGTTCTTC
cdr3_aa: CAIGSLAGNEQFF

v_call: TRBV4-1
d_call: NA
clone_size: NA
j_call: TRBJ1-3
cdr3_nt: TGCGCCAGCAGCCATCCCAAGGGGGGGACGAGCTCTGGAAACACCATATATTTT
cdr3_aa: CASSHPKGGTSSGNTIYF

v_call: TRBV28
d_call: NA
clone_size: NA
j_call: TRBJ2-4
cdr3_nt: TGTGCCAGCAGTGGGGACAGTGGGAGGCCAAACATTCAGTACTTC
cdr3_aa: CASSGDSGRPNIQYF

v_call: TRBV19
d_call: NA
clone_size: NA
j_call: TRBJ1-5
cdr3_nt: TGTGCCAGTAGTATCTCCCCCGCGCGGAGTTATAGCAATCAGCCCCAGCATTTT
cdr3_aa: CASSISPARSYSNQPQHF

v_call: TRBV7-9
d_call: NA
clone_size: NA
j_call: TRBJ1-2
cdr3_nt: TGTGCCAGCAGCCCCAAGGGCAGGGTTAGTGGCTACACCTTC
cdr3_aa: CASSPKGRVSGYTF

v_call: TRBV5-1
d_call: NA
clone_size: NA
j_call: TRBJ1-1
cdr3_nt: TGCGCCAGCAGCTTAACAGGGAATAGGAACACTGAAGCTTTCTTT
cdr3_aa: CASSLTGNRNTEAFF